The 4 T cell receptor beta chains below come from one sample, sequenced in a study of shared T cell receptors in the human thymus. Clones were sequenced by immunoSEQ multiplex PCR, and TCRdb holds only the in-frame ones, with some missing. The sample consists of 700,000 to 750,000 clones, 80% to 90% of them appearing once. These same records also appear under a second study, on human thymus T cells.

Sequencing was performed on thymocytes. These receptors were collected from a girl less than two years old with a congenital heart defect.

This clone was counted only a few times. The chain uses TRBV4-2 and TRBJ2-7; weak D call: TRBD2 (5 bases). CDR3 size: 14 residues. Germline CDR1 reads LGHNA; CDR2 reads YNFKEQ. Trimming cost V 0 bases and J 3 bases, with 9 bases left between them. CDR3 amino acids: CASSQDGTSYEQYF. The DNA of the CDR3 is TGTGCCAGCAGCCAAGATGGCACTAGCTACGAGCAGTACTTC.

This sequence joins TRBV15 and TRBJ1-3, with D possibly TRBD1 on 5 matching bases. From germline, CDR1 is LNHNV and CDR2 YYDKDF (reference sequence). With 1 base removed from V and 8 bases from J, the gap between germline ends came to 21 bases. This CDR3 has 17 residues. For the CDR3, the DNA is TGTGCCACCAGCAGAGCTTTCGGGTCCAGGGCAGCCTACACCATATATTTT. It specifies CATSRAFGSRAAYTIYF.

This chain connects TRBV19 to TRBJ1-1; maybe TRBD1 (5 bases). Germline V gives CDR1 LNHDA, CDR2 SQIVND (reference sequence). The CDR3 runs to 11 residues. V dropped 9 bases and J dropped 3 bases, with 8 bases sitting between them. The CDR3 bases are TGTGCCAGCTCAGGGTACACTGAAGCTTTCTTT. Its protein product is CASSGYTEAFF.

The gene calls are TRBV30 and TRBJ2-2; 7 nucleotides line up with TRBD1. Germline CDR1 GTSNPN, CDR2 SVGIG (reference sequence). Germline trimming cut 1 base from V and 0 bases from J; bases unmatched to any gene: 5. The CDR3 sequence is 16 residues long. The CDR3 nucleotides read TGTGCCTGGAGTGAGGGGGACAGCGCGAACACCGGGGAGCTGTTTTTT. It specifies CAWSEGDSANTGELFF. Supplemented by reference TRBV30 and TRBJ2-2, the full variable domain reads SQTIHQWPATLVQPVGSPLSLECTVEGTSNPNLYWYRQAAGRGLQLLFYSVGIGQISSEVPQNLSASRPQDRQFILSSKKLLLSDSGFYLCAWSEGDSANTGELFFGEGSRLTVL.